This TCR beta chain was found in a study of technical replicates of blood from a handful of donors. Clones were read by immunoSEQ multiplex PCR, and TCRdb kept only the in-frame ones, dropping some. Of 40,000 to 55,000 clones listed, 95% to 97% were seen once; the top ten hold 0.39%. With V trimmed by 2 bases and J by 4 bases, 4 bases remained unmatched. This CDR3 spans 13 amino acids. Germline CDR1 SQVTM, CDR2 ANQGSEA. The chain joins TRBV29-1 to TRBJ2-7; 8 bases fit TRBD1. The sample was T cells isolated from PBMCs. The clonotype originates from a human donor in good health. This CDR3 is CSVEQGAGYEQYF. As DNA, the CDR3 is TGCAGCGTTGAACAGGGGGCAGGGTACGAGCAGTACTTC.